A single sample gave rise to the 7 T cell receptor beta chains below, sequenced in a study of T cells after yellow fever vaccination (dated by TCRdb to between 2018 and 2020). The treatment or condition label here, explained by the study, means: live attenuated yellow fever vaccine strain. Libraries came from 5' RACE. Sequencing was carried out with an Illumina NovaSeq 6000. The public reads were reprocessed in TCRdb via fastp at Q25 and MiXCR, keeping in-frame beta chains. Every entry covers one CDR3 protein and lists the most common genes and DNA from its rows. The sample contains 100,000 to 150,000 distinct CDR3 sequences, 12% to 15% of them found a single time. The ten largest make up 35% to 45% of the sample. This specimen was CD8+ T cells sorted from PBMCs, taken 5 days after the yellow fever booster vaccination. The receptors shown here come from a man younger than 35 who received the YFV17D yellow fever vaccine.

This clonotype has a handful of counts. The chain links TRBV20-1 to TRBJ2-5; tentatively, D is TRBD2 (5 bases). Germline assignment: CDR1 DFQATT and CDR2 SNEGSKA (reference sequence). V gave up 5 bases and J gave up 2 bases, with 9 bases separating them. There are 12 residues in the CDR3. In DNA form, the CDR3 reads TGCAGTGCTCAAGGACTGCAAGAGACCCAGTACTTC. Amino acid sequence: CSAQGLQETQYF.

Remarks on this clonotype: Mismatch with germline at one junction end may stem from a read error. The genes are TRBV2 and TRBJ2-2; 7 bases align to TRBD2. CDR1 and CDR2 from the germline V gene are SNHLY and FYNNEI. The CDR3 contains 12 residues. The CDR3 protein is CDSGAHTGELFF. The DNA of the CDR3 is TGTGACAGCGGGGCGCACACCGGGGAGCTGTTTTTT.

This clonotype was seen a handful of times. J is TRBJ1-1 and V is TRBV5-1; weak D call: TRBD1 (5 bases). The germline V gene encodes CDR1 SGHRS and CDR2 YFSETQ. This CDR3 is built from 17 residues. The germline V and J ends were trimmed by 4 bases and 0 bases, with 19 bases remaining between them. CDR3 amino acids: CASSPRMEGFMNTEAFF. The CDR3 DNA sequence: TGCGCCAGCAGCCCTAGGATGGAGGGGTTCATGAACACTGAAGCTTTCTTT.

The chain recombines TRBV5-1 with TRBJ2-1, with 9 bases lining up with TRBD2. Per germline, CDR1 SGHRS and CDR2 YFSETQ. The CDR3 totals 15 residues. V shed 4 bases, J shed 5 bases, and the junction held 7 bases outside the gene matches. CDR3 sequence: CASSPGLAWDNEQFF. CDR3 DNA sequence: TGCGCCAGCAGCCCCGGACTAGCGTGGGACAATGAGCAGTTCTTC.

V and J are TRBV7-9 and TRBJ2-1, with 7 nucleotides matching TRBD2. After removal of 4 bases from V and 9 bases from J, the junction contained 12 bases not matched to a gene. The CDR3 covers 15 residues. Per the germline V gene, CDR1 is SEHNR and CDR2 is FQNEAQ (reference sequence). DNA of the CDR3: TGTGCCAGCAGCTCGCCGGGTGGAGCGGGAACTGAGCAGTTCTTC. This encodes CASSSPGGAGTEQFF.

The chain carries TRBV4-1 and TRBJ2-1, with 10 positions matching TRBD2. This CDR3 has 18 amino acids. CDR1 is MGHRA and CDR2 is YSYEKL in the germline V gene. Trimming cost V 1 base and J 8 bases; bases outside gene matches: 14. Written as DNA, the CDR3 is TGCGCCAGCAGCCAAGGTTGGAGCGGGGGGGCCGAGGGGGATGAGCAGTTCTTC. It yields the protein CASSQGWSGGAEGDEQFF.

The V call is TRBV7-9, the J call TRBJ2-7, with 9 bases matching TRBD1. Germline V lookup: CDR1 SEHNR, CDR2 FQNEAQ (reference sequence). This CDR3 has 15 amino acids. After removal of 3 bases from V and 5 bases from J, the junction contained 8 bases not matched to a gene. The CDR3 sequence: CASSFLRDRENEQYF. In DNA, the CDR3 is TGTGCCAGCAGCTTTCTCCGGGACAGGGAAAACGAGCAGTACTTC.